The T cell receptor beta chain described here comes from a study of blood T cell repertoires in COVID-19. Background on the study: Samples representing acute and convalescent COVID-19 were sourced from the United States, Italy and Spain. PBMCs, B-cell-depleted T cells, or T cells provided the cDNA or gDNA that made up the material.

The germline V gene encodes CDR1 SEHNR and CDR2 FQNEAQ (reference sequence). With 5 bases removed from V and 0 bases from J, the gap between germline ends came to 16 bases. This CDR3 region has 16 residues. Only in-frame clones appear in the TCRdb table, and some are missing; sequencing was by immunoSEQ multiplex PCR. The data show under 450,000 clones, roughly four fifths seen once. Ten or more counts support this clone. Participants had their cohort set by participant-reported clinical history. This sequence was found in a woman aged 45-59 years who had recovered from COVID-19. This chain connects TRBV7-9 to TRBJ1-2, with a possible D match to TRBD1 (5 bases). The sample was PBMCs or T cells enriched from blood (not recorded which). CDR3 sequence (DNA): TGTGCCAGCAGCCCACAAGGAGGGACCTCTAACTATGGCTACACCTTC. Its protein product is CASSPQGGTSNYGYTF.